The 28 T cell receptor beta chains given below trace back to one sample, sequenced in a study of T cells after yellow fever vaccination. MiXCR, run by TCRdb on the 5' RACE reads, gives a single entry per CDR3 protein. Of approximately 110,000 distinct CDR3 sequences listed, about 7% are singletons. This material consisted of CD4+ T cells sorted from PBMCs, taken 10 to 11 days after the first yellow fever vaccination. All receptors come from a man younger than 35 who received the YFV17D yellow fever vaccine.

This clonotype was detected ten times or more. The chain recombines TRBV19 with TRBJ1-5; D is undetermined. The CDR3 runs to 13 residues. The V end was cut by 3 bases, the J end by 6 bases, with 9 bases between. In germline, CDR1 is LNHDA, CDR2 SQIVND (reference sequence). The CDR3 here is CASSISGSQPQHF. CDR3 in DNA: TGTGCCAGTAGTATTTCCGGGAGTCAGCCCCAGCATTTT.

At least ten counts were recorded for this clonotype. V gene TRBV7-9 combines with J gene TRBJ1-2, with D possibly being TRBD1 (5 bases). CDR3 length equals 13 residues. The V end was cut by 3 bases, the J end by 7 bases, with 12 bases between. The V gene's germline CDR1 is SEHNR and CDR2 FQNEAQ (reference sequence). CDR3 in DNA: TGTGCCAGCAGCTTTGAGTCCCAGGGTGGCTACACCTTC. It specifies CASSFESQGGYTF.

This clonotype has only a few counts. J is TRBJ1-2 and V is TRBV5-4, with TRBD1 matching over 10 bases. CDR1 and CDR2 (germline): SGHNT, YYREEE (reference sequence). CDR3 length: 15 residues. J gave up 8 bases and V 2 bases, and 9 bases lay outside the gene matches. The chain's CDR3 is CASSFSFLDRGGYTF. DNA for the CDR3: TGTGCCAGCAGCTTTAGTTTTCTGGACAGGGGGGGCTACACCTTC.

This clonotype was detected many times. The chain recombines TRBV6-5 with TRBJ1-6; 7 nucleotides align to TRBD1. The V gene's germline CDR1 is MNHEY and CDR2 SVGAGI. V shed 1 base, J shed 5 bases, and the junction held 2 bases outside the gene matches. CDR3 length equals 15 residues. The CDR3 loop is CASSYWDSNNSPLHF. In DNA form, the CDR3 reads TGTGCCAGCAGTTACTGGGACAGTAATAATTCACCCCTCCACTTT.

This clonotype was counted ten times or more. The V and J genes are TRBV15 and TRBJ2-5, with D perhaps given as TRBD1 or TRBD2 (5 bases each). The length of the CDR3 is 14 residues. Trimming removed 0 bases from V and 4 bases from J, with 9 bases in between. Germline V gene lookup returns CDR1 LNHNV and CDR2 YYDKDF (reference sequence). The CDR3 protein is CATSRDRGVETQYF. In nucleotides, the CDR3 is TGTGCCACCAGCAGAGACCGGGGCGTAGAGACCCAGTACTTC.

This clonotype was recorded many times. The chain has TRBV7-2 and TRBJ1-1; possibly TRBD1 for D (5 bases). Germline assignment: CDR1 SGHTA and CDR2 FQGNSA. There are 16 residues in the CDR3. Trimming took 5 bases from V and 4 from J, leaving 20 bases between them. The CDR3 nucleotides read TGTGCCAGCAGCACCCTGGGCGGGGGATTCGTCACTGAAGCTTTCTTT. It specifies CASSTLGGGFVTEAFF.

In this sample, this clonotype turned up a few times. The chain links TRBV20-1 to TRBJ2-2; no definite D call. Germline values: CDR1 DFQATT, CDR2 SNEGSKA (reference sequence). The germline V and J ends were trimmed by 0 bases and 1 base, with 9 bases remaining between them. The CDR3 contains 15 residues. The CDR3 sequence is CSARDFRRNTGELFF. The CDR3 DNA reads TGCAGTGCTAGAGATTTTCGTAGGAACACCGGGGAGCTGTTTTTT.

This clonotype appeared many times. CDR3 loop: CASKGIFANTNEQYF. The CDR3 region has the DNA TGTGCCAGCAAGGGCATCTTTGCAAACACTAACGAGCAGTACTTC. The gene calls are TRBV12-3 or TRBV12-4 and TRBJ2-7, with unresolved D. V lost 7 bases and J 5 bases, leaving 21 bases between the germline ends. CDR3 length: 15 amino acids.

This clonotype came up many times. This sequence joins TRBV14 and TRBJ2-7; 9 nucleotides agree with TRBD1. The CDR3 totals 13 residues. Looked up from germline, CDR1 is SGHDN and CDR2 is FVKESK. V shed 4 bases and J 7 bases; nucleotides not matched to a gene: 5. CDR3 DNA: TGTGCCAGCAGCCCGGGACAGGGCGAGGAGCAGTACTTC. Protein sequence: CASSPGQGEEQYF.

This clonotype appeared many times. V usage is TRBV5-4 and J usage is TRBJ1-4; D might be TRBD1 (5 bases). This CDR3 has 15 residues. Germline CDR1 is SGHNT and CDR2 is YYREEE (reference sequence). The germline V and J ends were trimmed by 0 bases and 5 bases, with 11 bases remaining between them. The CDR3 here is CASSLDRGLNEKLFF. CDR3 sequence (DNA): TGTGCCAGCAGCTTGGATCGGGGGTTGAATGAAAAACTGTTTTTT.

This clonotype was seen many times. V is TRBV7-2 and J is TRBJ1-2; D unresolved. Germline V CDR1 and CDR2: SGHTA, FQGNSA. Trimming pared 1 base from V and 7 bases from J, leaving 10 bases between. This CDR3 is 13 amino acids long. In DNA, the CDR3 is TGTGCCAGCAGCTTAGGGGAGTATTCTGGCTACACCTTC. Amino acid sequence: CASSLGEYSGYTF.

In its sample, this clonotype was seen a few times. The chain joins TRBV11-2 to TRBJ2-2; 8 bases line up with TRBD1. The germline gives CDR1 SGHAT, CDR2 FQNNGV. The CDR3 consists of 15 residues. Trimming cost V 5 bases and J 7 bases; bases outside gene matches: 9. CDR3 in amino acids: CASSNTRRGHGELFF. The CDR3 DNA follows: TGTGCCAGCAGCAACACCCGCAGGGGGCACGGGGAGCTGTTTTTT.

CDR3 sequence (DNA): TGTGCCATCAGTGAGTCGAGAGGGGGCAGTCAGCCCCAGCATTTT. Translating it yields CAISESRGGSQPQHF. J is TRBJ1-5 and V is TRBV10-3, with 7 bases fitting TRBD1. The V segment lost 0 bases and the J segment 6 bases; nucleotides outside the gene matches: 5. CDR3 length: 15 amino acids. Germline V CDR1 and CDR2: ENHRY, SYGVKD.

This clonotype was detected once. Its ends do not fully match the called genes, so a read error is possible. The gene calls are TRBV9 and TRBJ2-1, with a tentative D call TRBD2 (5 bases). CDR1 is SGDLS, CDR2 YYNGEE, per germline. The length of the CDR3 is 13 residues. The CDR3 region is CASSVTTRSEHFF. CDR3 nucleotide sequence: TGTGCCAGCAGCGTGACTACTAGATCTGAGCACTTCTTC.

At least ten counts were recorded for this clonotype. J is TRBJ2-3 and V is TRBV20-1; 10 bases are a match to TRBD1. CDR3 length: 15 amino acids. Germline assignment: CDR1 DFQATT and CDR2 SNEGSKA (reference sequence). The junction had 12 bases not matched to a gene; V was cut back by 8 bases and J by 4 bases. The CDR3 reads CSPLSPDRGPDTQYF. The CDR3, as DNA: TGCAGTCCGCTTAGCCCCGACAGGGGGCCAGATACGCAGTATTTT.

There are a few counts of this clonotype. This rearrangement joins TRBV6-2 or TRBV6-3 to TRBJ2-7, with 10 nucleotides matching TRBD2. V lost 10 bases, J lost 7 bases, and 13 bases stayed unmatched. In germline, CDR1 is MNHEY, CDR2 SVGEGT. This CDR3 is built from 14 residues. In DNA form, the CDR3 reads TGTGCCACCAGCCGAAGCGGGGGGGCTGAGGAGCAGTACGTC. This translates into CATSRSGGAEEQYV.

This clonotype appeared a few times. V gene TRBV15 combines with J gene TRBJ1-1; unclear D gene. Trimming pared 8 bases from V and 6 bases from J, leaving 19 bases between. Germline CDR1 LNHNV, CDR2 YYDKDF (reference sequence). The CDR3 sequence is 14 residues long. CDR3 sequence reads: CATEAGGVIAEAFF. The CDR3 DNA reads TGTGCCACCGAGGCAGGTGGGGTTATCGCTGAAGCTTTCTTT.

This clonotype was seen ten or more times. The chain uses TRBV7-9 and TRBJ2-5, with D perhaps TRBD2 (5 bases). The V gene's germline CDR1 is SEHNR and CDR2 FQNEAQ (reference sequence). V was clipped by 3 bases and J by 4 bases, with 12 bases between them. This CDR3 region has 14 residues. CDR3 residues: CASSFGGGGETQYF. The CDR3 nucleotides are TGTGCCAGCAGCTTTGGAGGAGGAGGAGAGACCCAGTACTTC. The variable domain in full, with the rest retrieved from reference TRBV7-9 and TRBJ2-5, is DTGVSQNPRHKITKRGQNVTFRCDPISEHNRLYWYRQTLGQGPEFLTYFQNEAQLEKSRLLSDRFSAERPKGSFSTLEIQRTEQGDSAMYLCASSFGGGGETQYFGPGTRLLVL.

This clonotype was seen many times. The chain links TRBV13 to TRBJ2-3; a possible D gene is TRBD2 (6 bases). The CDR3 spans 14 residues. CDR1 and CDR2 (germline): PRHDT, FYEKMQ (reference sequence). V was shortened by 1 base and J by 5 bases, with 10 bases between the two germline ends. CDR3 amino acids: CASSLAGELDTQYF. CDR3 DNA: TGTGCCAGCAGCTTAGCGGGGGAGTTAGATACGCAGTATTTT.

This clonotype was detected many times. The chain couples TRBV7-6 to TRBJ1-3, with no clear D. Trimming stripped 5 bases from V and 0 bases from J, with 11 bases between. CDR3 length: 15 residues. The germline CDR1 and CDR2 sequences are SGHVS and FNYEAQ. CDR3 region: CASSAATYSGNTIYF. The CDR3, as DNA: TGTGCCAGCAGCGCGGCCACTTACTCTGGAAACACCATATATTTT. Variable domain in full (rest from reference TRBV7-6 and TRBJ1-3): GAGVSQSPRYKVTKRGQDVALRCDPISGHVSLYWYRQALGQGPEFLTYFNYEAQQDKSGLPNDRFSAERPEGSISTLTIQRTEQRDSAMYRCASSAATYSGNTIYFGEGSWLTVV.

The V and J genes are TRBV11-2 and TRBJ2-7; D gene uncertain. This CDR3 has 14 residues. V was trimmed by 5 bases and J by 4 bases, leaving 15 bases between them. Per germline, CDR1 SGHAT and CDR2 FQNNGV. CDR3 residues: CASSISDGPYEQYV. The CDR3 nucleotides are TGTGCCAGCAGCATTTCTGACGGCCCTTACGAGCAGTACGTC.

This clonotype was seen a handful of times. The CDR3 loop reads CAWSARLGPSSYEQYF. DNA for the CDR3: TGTGCCTGGAGTGCACGACTGGGGCCTAGCTCCTACGAGCAGTACTTC. The chain has TRBV30 and TRBJ2-7, with D possibly TRBD1 on 5 matching bases. This CDR3 is 16 amino acids long. The V end lost 1 base, the J end lost 0 bases, and 16 bases lay between the germline ends. Germline lookup yields CDR1 GTSNPN and CDR2 SVGIG (reference sequence). Based on the CDR3 plus reference TRBV30 and TRBJ2-7, the full variable domain is SQTIHQWPATLVQPVGSPLSLECTVEGTSNPNLYWYRQAAGRGLQLLFYSVGIGQISSEVPQNLSASRPQDRQFILSSKKLLLSDSGFYLCAWSARLGPSSYEQYFGPGTRLTVT.

This clonotype was recorded many times. The rearrangement joins TRBV20-1 to TRBJ2-5; no clear D gene. The CDR3 contains 14 residues. Trimming removed 0 bases from V and 2 bases from J, with 10 bases in between. Germline V gene sequence: CDR1 DFQATT, CDR2 SNEGSKA (reference sequence). The CDR3 coding sequence is TGCAGTGCTAGAGATCAATTCGGTCAAGAGACCCAGTACTTC. Its translation is CSARDQFGQETQYF.

The V and J genes are TRBV4-2 and TRBJ1-2, with D perhaps TRBD1 (5 bases). The CDR3 totals 14 residues. Germline V lookup: CDR1 LGHNA, CDR2 YNFKEQ. V shed 0 bases and J shed 6 bases, with 11 bases lying between them. The CDR3 loop is CASSQEGRGDGYTF. CDR3 nucleotide sequence: TGTGCCAGCAGCCAAGAGGGAAGGGGCGATGGCTACACCTTC.

The sample holds many counts of this clonotype. The V gene is TRBV21-1, the J gene TRBJ2-7. TRBV21-1 counts as a pseudogene. The CDR3 has 13 amino acids. For the CDR3, the DNA is TGTGCCAGCAGCAAACCAAGGGTATACGAGCAGTACTTC. It encodes CASSKPRVYEQYF.

The J gene is TRBJ1-2, the V gene TRBV4-1; D uncertain. Germline lookup yields CDR1 MGHRA and CDR2 YSYEKL. The V end lost 5 bases, the J end lost 4 bases, and 17 bases lay between the germline ends. The length of the CDR3 is 15 residues. CDR3 amino acids: CASSDRGRVSYGYTF. CDR3 nucleotide sequence: TGCGCCAGCAGCGACCGCGGTAGAGTAAGCTATGGCTACACCTTC.

The V gene is TRBV5-4, the J gene TRBJ2-2; D tentatively fits TRBD1 or TRBD2 (5 bases each). The CDR3 runs to 15 residues. V was shortened by 4 bases and J by 4 bases, with 14 bases between the two germline ends. Germline V gives CDR1 SGHNT, CDR2 YYREEE (reference sequence). CDR3 amino acids: CASSQSLGTTGELFF. CDR3 sequence (DNA): TGTGCCAGCAGCCAGTCTTTAGGGACCACCGGGGAGCTGTTTTTT.

The sample holds one count of this clonotype. Being one base from a much bigger clone, this may be a read error. This sequence joins TRBV4-3 and TRBJ2-2; possible D gene TRBD2, 5 bases. Looked up from germline, CDR1 is LGHNA and CDR2 is YSLEER. This CDR3 is built from 13 residues. CDR3 sequence (DNA): TGCACCAGCAGCCCCCAGGCGGGCGGGGAGCTGTTTTTT. Its protein product is CTSSPQAGGELFF.